One sample yielded the 27 T cell receptor beta chains listed below, sequenced in a study of CD8+CD57+ T cells in acquired aplastic anemia (dated by TCRdb to about 2018). Sequenced on an Illumina HiSeq 2000. TCR beta VDJ combination and CDR3 sequence profiling used genomic DNA as the template. TCRdb cleaned the public reads at Q25 with fastp, built clones with MiXCR and kept in-frame beta chains. Each entry merges the rows of one CDR3 protein and shows their most common DNA and genes. The sample includes fewer than 250,000 distinct CDR3 sequences, with about half observed a single time. Around a sixth of the sample is in the top ten clones. The source material was sorted CD4+, CD8+, or CD8+CD57+ T cells (not recorded which) from PBMCs. These receptors all stem from a human donor in good health, serving as a control.

The genes are TRBV20-1 and TRBJ2-7, with TRBD2 as a possible D gene (6 bases). From germline, CDR1 is DFQATT and CDR2 SNEGSKA (reference sequence). Deletions cut 1 base from V and 2 bases from J, with 12 bases between. The CDR3 runs 14 residues. Here the CDR3 reads CSARGLEATYEQYF. CDR3 nucleotide sequence: TGCAGTGCTAGAGGACTAGAAGCTACCTACGAGCAGTACTTC.

With respect to this clonotype: One junction end does not reproduce the germline sequence, and a read error may be involved. The gene calls are TRBV4-2 and TRBJ1-4; 7 positions agree with TRBD1. The CDR3 is 15 amino acids. Per germline, CDR1 LGHNA and CDR2 YNFKEQ. The CDR3 DNA follows: TGTGCCAGCAGACAAGACGACAGGGAGGGTGAAAAACTGTTTTTT. This gives the protein CASRQDDREGEKLFF.

The J gene is TRBJ1-6, the V gene TRBV19; D gene uncertain. The V and J ends lost 7 bases and 8 bases respectively, with 15 bases between them. Germline V gene data show CDR1 as LNHDA and CDR2 as SQIVND (reference sequence). This CDR3 comprises 14 residues. The CDR3 DNA is TGTGCCAGTACTCCACATCTATGGGATTCACCCCTCCACTTT. Its translation is CASTPHLWDSPLHF.

The rearrangement links TRBV2 to TRBJ1-2; D is unresolved. CDR1 and CDR2 (germline): SNHLY, FYNNEI. The CDR3 spans 14 residues. Between the trimmed V and J ends, which lost 2 bases and 9 bases, there was a span of 16 bases. This CDR3 is CASSELGGRMSYTF. The CDR3 DNA follows: TGTGCCAGCAGTGAATTAGGAGGGAGGATGAGCTACACCTTC.

The rearrangement joins TRBV7-8 to TRBJ2-5, with D perhaps matching TRBD1 (6 bases). Deletions cut 5 bases from V and 4 bases from J, with 17 bases between. The CDR3 runs to 15 residues. Per germline, CDR1 SGHVS and CDR2 FQNEAQ. The CDR3 coding sequence is TGTGCCAGCAGCCGCGCGACAGGTTATAGAGAGACCCAGTACTTC. Protein: CASSRATGYRETQYF.

About this clonotype itself: This may be a read error: a much more frequent sequence differs by one nucleotide. This CDR3 is missing its conserved last phenylalanine or tryptophan, likely due to a read error. This sequence joins TRBV6-6 and TRBJ2-7; D gene ambiguous. V gave up 0 bases and J gave up 3 bases, with 6 bases separating them. The CDR3 runs to 13 residues. Germline loops: CDR1 MNHNY, CDR2 SVGAGI (reference sequence). CDR3 amino acids: CASSYSGIYEQYL. CDR3 nucleotides: TGTGCCAGCAGTTACTCGGGGATCTACGAGCAGTACCTC.

To note about this clonotype: One base away lies a much larger clone, so this may be a sequencing read error. The genes are TRBV6-5 and TRBJ1-6; the D is unclear. CDR1 and CDR2 (germline): MNHEY, SVGAGI. Trimming removed 4 bases from V and 1 base from J, with 5 bases in between. This CDR3 contains 14 residues. CDR3 loop: CASSSRSYNSPLHF. The DNA of the CDR3 is TGTGCCAGCAGTTCGAGGTCCTATAATTCACCCCTCCACTTT.

This clonotype has ten or more counts. This chain links TRBV6-6 with TRBJ2-2; 7 bases match TRBD1. CDR3 size: 14 residues. V lost 8 bases to trimming and J lost 1 base; unmatched junction nucleotides: 4. Looked up from germline, CDR1 is MNHNY and CDR2 is SVGAGI (reference sequence). The CDR3 here is CASAWTGNTGELFF. The DNA for the CDR3 is TGTGCCAGCGCCTGGACAGGGAACACCGGGGAGCTGTTTTTT.

This clonotype was observed a single time. This chain joins TRBV29-1 and TRBJ2-1; D unclear. The CDR3 consists of 11 residues. Germline assignment: CDR1 SQVTM and CDR2 ANQGSEA. Between the trimmed V and J ends, which lost 4 bases and 6 bases, there was a span of 7 bases. The DNA for the CDR3 is TGCAGCGTTGTAAACGGCAATGAGCAGTTCTTC. Residues: CSVVNGNEQFF.

V is TRBV19 and J is TRBJ1-2; maybe TRBD1 (5 bases). Germline V gene lookup returns CDR1 LNHDA and CDR2 SQIVND (reference sequence). This CDR3 spans 12 amino acids. Deletions cut 3 bases from V and 4 bases from J, with 6 bases between. As DNA, the CDR3 is TGTGCCAGTAGTATGGGACGCTATGGCTACACCTTC. This codes for CASSMGRYGYTF.

Notes on this clonotype: It may be a read error: a sequence one base away is much more abundant. This chain connects TRBV12-3 or TRBV12-4 to TRBJ1-1; 9 nucleotides align to TRBD1. The CDR3 runs 14 residues. The CDR3 region is CASSSYRGHDEAYF. The DNA of the CDR3 is TGTGCCAGCAGTTCCTACAGGGGGCATGATGAAGCTTACTTT.

The chain joins TRBV29-1 to TRBJ2-3; D is perhaps TRBD1 (6 bases). Germline lookup yields CDR1 SQVTM and CDR2 ANQGSEA. The V end was cut by 4 bases, the J end by 6 bases, with 11 bases between. CDR3 size: 12 residues. The CDR3 DNA reads TGCAGCGTTGGGCCTACAGGGGATACGCAGTATTTT. Translating it yields CSVGPTGDTQYF.

Ten or more counts support this clonotype. The chain combines TRBV5-4 with TRBJ1-2; TRBD1 might be the D (6 bases). The V end lost 4 bases, the J end lost 6 bases, and 16 bases lay between the germline ends. CDR1 and CDR2 from the germline V gene are SGHNT and YYREEE (reference sequence). This CDR3 comprises 14 residues. The chain's CDR3 is CASSTKGGGNGYTF. The CDR3 DNA sequence: TGTGCCAGCAGCACTAAGGGGGGCGGGAATGGCTACACCTTC.

A note on this clonotype: Mismatch with germline at one junction end may stem from a read error. V and J are TRBV9 and TRBJ1-6; D is uncertain. Germline lookup yields CDR1 SGDLS and CDR2 YYNGEE. This CDR3 is 16 amino acids long. The CDR3 spells CASSRLGGSYNSPLHF. The CDR3 DNA reads as TGCGCCAGCAGCCGTTTGGGTGGTTCCTATAATTCACCCCTCCACTTT.

V is TRBV7-6 and J is TRBJ2-5; TRBD1 is a possible D gene (6 bases). Germline-derived CDR1 and CDR2 are SGHVS and FNYEAQ. V was cut by 1 base and J by 3 bases, with 15 bases left in between. The CDR3 contains 16 residues. CDR3 nucleotide sequence: TGTGCCAGCAGCTTAGATCGGACAGCCGTAAAAGAGACCCAGTACTTC. Translated, it gives CASSLDRTAVKETQYF. The variable domain in full, completed from reference TRBV7-6 and TRBJ2-5, reads GAGVSQSPRYKVTKRGQDVALRCDPISGHVSLYWYRQALGQGPEFLTYFNYEAQQDKSGLPNDRFSAERPEGSISTLTIQRTEQRDSAMYRCASSLDRTAVKETQYFGPGTRLLVL.

On this clonotype: In this CDR3 the conserved last residue, phenylalanine or tryptophan, is missing, so a read error is likely. This chain joins TRBV7-3 and TRBJ1-5; D possibly corresponds to TRBD1 (6 bases). In germline, CDR1 is SGHTA, CDR2 FQGTGA. This CDR3 has 14 amino acids. As DNA, the CDR3 is TGTGCCAACAGCCTACAGGGTCCCAATCAGCCCCAGCATCTT. Translation gives CANSLQGPNQPQHL.

The rearrangement joins TRBV9 to TRBJ1-2, with D possibly matching TRBD1 (6 bases). Germline assignment: CDR1 SGDLS and CDR2 YYNGEE. This CDR3 contains 15 residues. Trimming took off 4 bases at V and 6 bases at J, with 19 bases between the two ends. The chain's CDR3 is CASSYSGGRNHGYTF. The CDR3 DNA sequence: TGTGCCAGCAGCTATAGCGGGGGGCGAAACCATGGCTACACCTTC.

This clonotype was recorded many times. The chain couples TRBV7-2 to TRBJ1-6; TRBD1 is a possible D gene (6 bases). Deletions cut 8 bases from V and 10 bases from J, with 15 bases between. This CDR3 has 13 residues. From germline, CDR1 is SGHTA and CDR2 FQGNSA. CDR3 bases: TGTGCCAGCTCCGGTAAGGGGGGCTCACCCCTCCACTTT. It translates to CASSGKGGSPLHF.

The chain employs TRBV3-2 and TRBJ1-5; TRBD1 is taken as the D call from the table, unchecked against the DNA. TRBV3-2 is classified as a pseudogene. This CDR3 contains 16 residues. This CDR3 reads CASSLKGTGRNQPEHF. In DNA, the CDR3 is TGTGCCAGCAGCCTCAAGGGGACTGGGCGAAATCAGCCCGAGCATTTT.

Many counts were recorded for this clonotype. The V and J genes are TRBV9 and TRBJ2-5; D is undetermined. The CDR3 length is 15 residues. The V end lost 1 base, the J end lost 2 bases, and 12 bases lay between the germline ends. Germline CDR1 is SGDLS and CDR2 is YYNGEE. The CDR3 loop is CASSVSMVDQETQYF. CDR3 bases: TGTGCCAGCAGCGTAAGTATGGTGGATCAAGAGACCCAGTACTTC.

This chain joins TRBV20-1 and TRBJ2-7, with 10 bases aligning to TRBD2. This CDR3 is 14 amino acids long. Per the germline V gene, CDR1 is DFQATT and CDR2 is SNEGSKA (reference sequence). Trimming cost V 3 bases and J 2 bases; bases outside gene matches: 4. The CDR3 coding sequence is TGCAGTGCTAGGGGAGCGGGGGGGACCTACGAGCAGTACTTC. Translation: CSARGAGGTYEQYF.

The gene calls are TRBV19 and TRBJ2-7, with TRBD2 identical over 7 bases. Germline CDR1 is LNHDA and CDR2 is SQIVND (reference sequence). With V trimmed by 3 bases and J by 4 bases, 6 bases remained unmatched. The CDR3 is 14 amino acids. The CDR3 DNA follows: TGTGCCAGTAGTATCGCTAGCGGATTATACGAGCAGTACTTC. This codes for CASSIASGLYEQYF.

A remark on this clonotype: The CDR3 ends on some other residue instead of the conserved phenylalanine or tryptophan, so this is likely a read error. The DNA is left out, because the CDR3 cannot be placed on it with certainty; the CDR3 is given as TCRdb lists it. The V call is TRBV10-3, the J call TRBJ1-6; the table's D call TRBD1 went unverified against the DNA. Germline V gene sequence: CDR1 ENHRY, CDR2 SYGVKD. The CDR3 is 8 residues long, counting both termini. CDR3 loop: CAITGTPS.

In this sample, this clonotype turned up many times. The chain couples TRBV4-3 to TRBJ1-1; no clear D gene. There are 20 residues in the CDR3. Trimming left V 1 base short and J 8 bases short, with 32 bases between. The germline gives CDR1 LGHNA, CDR2 YSLEER. The CDR3 region has the DNA TGCGCCAGCAGCCAAGGGCCTCTATGGTACAGCAACGAATCCCAGTTGGAAGCTTTCTTT. This codes for CASSQGPLWYSNESQLEAFF.

This clonotype appeared many times. The chain employs TRBV27 and TRBJ1-5; D uncertain. Germline CDR1 and CDR2: MNHEY and SMNVEV (reference sequence). This CDR3 comprises 13 residues. The V end was cut by 0 bases, the J end by 5 bases, with 5 bases between. The DNA of the CDR3 is TGTGCCAGCAGTTTATCGTCGCATCAGCCCCAGCATTTT. Translated: CASSLSSHQPQHF.

Ten or more counts support this clonotype. V usage is TRBV6-2 or TRBV6-3 and J usage is TRBJ2-7; D is perhaps TRBD1 (5 bases). The CDR3 is made up of 18 amino acids. V was clipped by 2 bases and J by 1 base, with 21 bases between them. Per the germline V gene, CDR1 is MNHEY and CDR2 is SVGEGT. The CDR3, as DNA: TGTGCCAGCAGTTACCCGGACGTTCCCAGGGTTACTTCCTACGAGCAGTACTTC. Protein: CASSYPDVPRVTSYEQYF.

The table lists this clonotype with many counts. The V gene is TRBV7-3, the J gene TRBJ2-1; possible D gene TRBD1, 5 bases. The V end was cut by 0 bases, the J end by 5 bases, with 17 bases between. Germline values: CDR1 SGHTA, CDR2 FQGTGA. This CDR3 is 17 amino acids long. The CDR3 DNA follows: TGTGCCAGCAGCTTAACGCCATTCCCCCAACAGGACAATGAGCAGTTCTTC. It translates to CASSLTPFPQQDNEQFF.